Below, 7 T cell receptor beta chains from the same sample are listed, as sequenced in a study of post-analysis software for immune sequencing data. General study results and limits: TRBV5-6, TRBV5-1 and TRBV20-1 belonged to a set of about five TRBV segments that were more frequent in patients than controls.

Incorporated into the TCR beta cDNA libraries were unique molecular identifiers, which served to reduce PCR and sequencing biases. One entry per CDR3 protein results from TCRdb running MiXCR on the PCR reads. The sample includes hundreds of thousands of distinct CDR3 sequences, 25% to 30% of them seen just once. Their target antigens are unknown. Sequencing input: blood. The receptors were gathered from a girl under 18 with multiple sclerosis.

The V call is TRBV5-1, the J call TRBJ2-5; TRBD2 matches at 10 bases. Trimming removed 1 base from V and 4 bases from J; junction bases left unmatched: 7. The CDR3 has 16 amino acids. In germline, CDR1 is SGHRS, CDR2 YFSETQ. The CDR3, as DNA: TGCGCCAGCAGCTTGACGCTAGCGGGAGCCGGAGAGACCCAGTACTTC. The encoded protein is CASSLTLAGAGETQYF.

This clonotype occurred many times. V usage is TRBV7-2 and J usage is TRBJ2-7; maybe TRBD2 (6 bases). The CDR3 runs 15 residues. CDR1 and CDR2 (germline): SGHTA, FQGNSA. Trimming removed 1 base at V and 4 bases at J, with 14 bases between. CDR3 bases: TGTGCCAGCAGCTTAGTTCCGGGAGAAAGATACGAGCAGTACTTC. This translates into CASSLVPGERYEQYF.

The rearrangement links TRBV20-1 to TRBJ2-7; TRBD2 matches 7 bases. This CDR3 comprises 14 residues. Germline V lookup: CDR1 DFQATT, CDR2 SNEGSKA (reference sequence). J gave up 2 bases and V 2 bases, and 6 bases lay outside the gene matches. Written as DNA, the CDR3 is TGCAGTGCTAGAAAGGGGACTACCGCCTACGAGCAGTACTTC. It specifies CSARKGTTAYEQYF.

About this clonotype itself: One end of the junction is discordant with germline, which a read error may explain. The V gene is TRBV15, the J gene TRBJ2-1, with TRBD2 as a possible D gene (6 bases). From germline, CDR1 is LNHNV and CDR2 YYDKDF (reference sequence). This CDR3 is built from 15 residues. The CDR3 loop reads CVTSREQLATNEQFF. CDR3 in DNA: TGTGTCACCAGCAGAGAACAACTAGCCACCAATGAGCAGTTCTTC.

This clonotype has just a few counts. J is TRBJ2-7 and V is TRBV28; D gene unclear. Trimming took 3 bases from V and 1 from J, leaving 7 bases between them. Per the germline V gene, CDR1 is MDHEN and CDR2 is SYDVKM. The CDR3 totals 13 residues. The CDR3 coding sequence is TGTGCCAGCAGTTTTCTGGGATCCTACGAGCAGTACTTC. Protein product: CASSFLGSYEQYF.

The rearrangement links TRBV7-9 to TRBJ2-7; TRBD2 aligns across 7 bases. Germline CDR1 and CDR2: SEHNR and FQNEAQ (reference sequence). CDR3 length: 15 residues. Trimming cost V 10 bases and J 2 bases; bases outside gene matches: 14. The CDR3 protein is CATQAGVAGAYEQYF. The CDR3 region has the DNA TGTGCCACCCAGGCGGGGGTCGCGGGCGCCTACGAGCAGTACTTC.

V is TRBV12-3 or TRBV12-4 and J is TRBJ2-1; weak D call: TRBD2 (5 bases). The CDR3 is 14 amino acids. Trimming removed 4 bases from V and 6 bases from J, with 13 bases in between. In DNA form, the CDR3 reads TGTGCCAGCAGTTCCAGTAGCCGGGGCAATGAGCAGTTCTTC. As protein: CASSSSSRGNEQFF.